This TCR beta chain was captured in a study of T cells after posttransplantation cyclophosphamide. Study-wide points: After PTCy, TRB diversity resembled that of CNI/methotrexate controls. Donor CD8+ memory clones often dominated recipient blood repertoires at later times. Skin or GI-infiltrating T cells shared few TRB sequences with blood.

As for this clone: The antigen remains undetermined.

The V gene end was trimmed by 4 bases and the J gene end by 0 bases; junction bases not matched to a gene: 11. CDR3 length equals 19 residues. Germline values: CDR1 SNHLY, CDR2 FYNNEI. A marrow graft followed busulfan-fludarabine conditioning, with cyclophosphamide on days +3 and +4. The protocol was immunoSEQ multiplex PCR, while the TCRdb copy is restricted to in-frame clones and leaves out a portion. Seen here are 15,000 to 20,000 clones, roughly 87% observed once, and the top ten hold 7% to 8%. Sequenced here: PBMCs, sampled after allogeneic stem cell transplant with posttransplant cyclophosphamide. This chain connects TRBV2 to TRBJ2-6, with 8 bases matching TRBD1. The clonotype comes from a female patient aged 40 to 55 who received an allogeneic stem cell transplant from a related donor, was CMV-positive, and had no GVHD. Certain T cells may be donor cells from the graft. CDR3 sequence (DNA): TGTGCCAGCAGTGGCCTTCGGACAGGGAAATACTCTGGGGCCAACGTCCTGACTTTC. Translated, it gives CASSGLRTGKYSGANVLTF.